Listed below are T cell receptor beta chains from one sample, sequenced in a study of siplizumab effects on memory and regulatory T cells. Here immunoSEQ multiplex PCR was the method, and the copy in TCRdb shows in-frame clones only, minus some. The sample lists about 100,000 clones; 90% to 95% were seen once. The sample taken for sequencing was Tregs sorted from blood. These receptors were taken from a human donor in good health. CDR3s include the opening cysteine and the closing phenylalanine or tryptophan. A D gene is named only where the DNA matches it firmly. Clone size is not always given. Where it is, it says once, few, many or a class for expanded clones.

J gene	V gene	D gene	clone size	CDR3 protein	CDR3 DNA
TRBJ2-6	TRBV5-1	TRBD2	-	CASSLAPSGSTGANVLTF	TGCGCCAGCAGCTTGGCTCCTAGCGGGAGTACTGGGGCCAACGTCCTGACTTTC
TRBJ2-7	TRBV11-2	-	-	CASSLEWDPINPYEQYF	TGTGCCAGCAGCTTAGAGTGGGACCCTATAAATCCCTACGAGCAGTACTTC
TRBJ2-7	TRBV5-5	-	-	CASSYLTSLDEQYF	TGTGCCAGCAGCTACCTGACTAGTTTGGACGAGCAGTACTTC
TRBJ1-2	TRBV7-9	-	-	CASSLSQGHSGYTF	TGTGCCAGCAGCTTGTCCCAGGGCCACAGCGGCTACACCTTC
TRBJ2-3	TRBV5-1	-	once	CASTRTVLGTDTQYF	TGCGCCAGCACCAGAACAGTGTTAGGCACAGATACGCAGTATTTT
TRBJ2-1	TRBV2	-	-	CASSDYPGRGPYNEQFF	TGTGCCAGCAGTGATTATCCGGGGCGGGGACCCTACAATGAGCAGTTCTTC
TRBJ2-5	TRBV10-2	-	-	CASRTGQSPVETQYF	TGCGCCAGCAGGACTGGACAGAGCCCAGTGGAGACCCAGTACTTC
TRBJ2-5	TRBV11-3	TRBD2	-	CASSQTRTSDLYF	TGTGCCAGCAGCCAAACTAGGACTAGCGACCTTTACTTC
TRBJ2-4	TRBV6-1	TRBD1	-	CASRFTGGLPDQYF	TGTGCCAGCAGGTTTACAGGGGGATTACCCGATCAGTACTTC
TRBJ2-7	TRBV27	TRBD1	-	CASRGTGLYEQYF	TGTGCCAGCAGAGGGACAGGACTCTACGAGCAGTACTTC
TRBJ2-1	TRBV19	TRBD2	-	CASGGLAGRQFF	TGTGCCAGCGGTGGACTAGCGGGTCGGCAGTTCTTC
TRBJ2-4	TRBV5-4	TRBD1	-	CASSFDRGGIQYF	TGTGCCAGCAGCTTTGACAGGGGAGGCATTCAGTACTTC
TRBJ2-1	TRBV5-4	-	-	CASSLADEQFF	TGTGCCAGCAGCTTGGCTGATGAGCAGTTCTTC
TRBJ1-4	TRBV25-1	-	-	CASRGITEKLFF	TGTGCCAGCAGGGGAATTACCGAAAAACTGTTTTTT
TRBJ2-2	TRBV15	-	-	CATSRDPTAGELFF	TGTGCCACCAGCAGAGATCCTACGGCCGGGGAGCTGTTTTTT
TRBJ1-1	TRBV29-1	-	-	CSVRGGVNTEAFF	TGCAGCGTTCGGGGAGGCGTGAACACTGAAGCTTTCTTT
TRBJ2-6	TRBV14	-	-	CASRPHDSTGANVLTF	TGTGCCAGCAGACCACACGACAGCACTGGGGCCAACGTCCTGACTTTC
TRBJ2-7	TRBV4-2	TRBD1	-	CASSQISGTGIYEQYF	TGTGCCAGCAGCCAGATCTCCGGGACAGGGATCTACGAGCAGTACTTC
TRBJ1-1	TRBV19	TRBD1	-	CASRLLPGQTGTEAFF	TGTGCCAGTAGACTACTACCGGGACAGACGGGCACTGAAGCTTTCTTT
TRBJ2-3	TRBV5-1	-	-	CASSLVGDTQYF	TGCGCCAGCAGCTTGGTTGGGGATACGCAGTATTTT